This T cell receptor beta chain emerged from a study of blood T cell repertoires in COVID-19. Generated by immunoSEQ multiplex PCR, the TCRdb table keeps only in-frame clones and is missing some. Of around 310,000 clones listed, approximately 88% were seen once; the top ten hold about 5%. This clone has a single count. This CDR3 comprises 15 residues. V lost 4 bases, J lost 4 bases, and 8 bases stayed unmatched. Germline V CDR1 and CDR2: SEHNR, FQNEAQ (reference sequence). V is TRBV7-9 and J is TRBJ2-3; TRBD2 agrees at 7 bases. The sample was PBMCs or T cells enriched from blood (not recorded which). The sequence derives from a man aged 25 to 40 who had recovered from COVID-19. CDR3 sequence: CASSYGGMIPDTQYF. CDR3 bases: TGTGCCAGCAGCTACGGGGGGATGATTCCAGATACGCAGTATTTT.